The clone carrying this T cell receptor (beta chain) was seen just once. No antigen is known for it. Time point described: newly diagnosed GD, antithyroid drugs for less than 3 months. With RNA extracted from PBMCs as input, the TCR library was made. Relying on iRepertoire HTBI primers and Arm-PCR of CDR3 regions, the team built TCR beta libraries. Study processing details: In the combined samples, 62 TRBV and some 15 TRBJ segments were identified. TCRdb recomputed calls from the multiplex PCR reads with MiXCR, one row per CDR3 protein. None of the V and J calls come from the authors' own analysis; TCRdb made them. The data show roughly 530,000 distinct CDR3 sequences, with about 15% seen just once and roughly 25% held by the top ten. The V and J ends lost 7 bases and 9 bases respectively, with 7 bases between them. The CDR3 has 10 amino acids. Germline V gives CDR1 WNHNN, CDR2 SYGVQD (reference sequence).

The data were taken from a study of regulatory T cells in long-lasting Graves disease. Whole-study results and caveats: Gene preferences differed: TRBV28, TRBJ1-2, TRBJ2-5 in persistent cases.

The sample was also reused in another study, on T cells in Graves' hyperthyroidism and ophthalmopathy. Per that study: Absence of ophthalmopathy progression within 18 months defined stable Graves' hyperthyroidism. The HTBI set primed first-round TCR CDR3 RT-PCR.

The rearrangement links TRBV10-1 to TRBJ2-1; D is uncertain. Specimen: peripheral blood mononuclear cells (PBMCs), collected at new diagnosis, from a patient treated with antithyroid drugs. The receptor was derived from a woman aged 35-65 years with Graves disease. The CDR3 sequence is CASNVSEQFF. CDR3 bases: TGCGCCAGCAACGTCAGTGAGCAGTTCTTC.